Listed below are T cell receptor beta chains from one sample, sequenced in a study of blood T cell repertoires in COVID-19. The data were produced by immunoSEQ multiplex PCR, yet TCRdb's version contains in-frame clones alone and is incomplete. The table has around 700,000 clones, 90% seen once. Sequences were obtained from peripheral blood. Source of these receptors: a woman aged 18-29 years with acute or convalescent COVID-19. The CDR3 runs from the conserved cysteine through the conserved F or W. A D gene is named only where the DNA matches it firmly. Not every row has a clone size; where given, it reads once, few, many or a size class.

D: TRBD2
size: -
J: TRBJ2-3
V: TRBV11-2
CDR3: CASSLPSGRTDTQYF
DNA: TGTGCCAGCAGCTTACCTAGCGGGCGCACAGATACGCAGTATTTT

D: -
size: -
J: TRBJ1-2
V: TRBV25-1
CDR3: CASSELNYGYTF
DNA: TGTGCCAGCAGTGAACTAAACTATGGCTACACCTTC

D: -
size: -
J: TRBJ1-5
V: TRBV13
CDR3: CASSSAAQHF
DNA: TGTGCCAGCAGCTCGGCGGCCCAGCATTTT

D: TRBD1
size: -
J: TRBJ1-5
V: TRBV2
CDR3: CASSQGQSRPQHF
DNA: TGTGCCAGCAGCCAGGGACAGTCTCGTCCCCAGCATTTT

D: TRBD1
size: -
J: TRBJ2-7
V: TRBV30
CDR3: CAGGQSSYEQYF
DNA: TGTGCCGGGGGACAGTCTTCCTACGAGCAGTACTTC

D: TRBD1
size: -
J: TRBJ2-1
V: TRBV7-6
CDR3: CASSRGQGFYNEQFF
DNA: TGTGCCAGCAGCCGTGGACAGGGGTTCTACAATGAGCAGTTCTTC

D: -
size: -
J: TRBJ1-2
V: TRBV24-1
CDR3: CATSEQGLGGYTF
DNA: TGTGCCACCAGTGAGCAGGGTTTAGGTGGCTACACCTTC

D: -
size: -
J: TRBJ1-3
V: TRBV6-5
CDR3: CATTASGNTIYF
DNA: TGTGCCACCACAGCCTCTGGAAACACCATATATTTT

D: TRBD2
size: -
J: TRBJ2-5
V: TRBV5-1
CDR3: CASSLGAGVSQETQYF
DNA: TGCGCCAGCAGCTTGGGGGCGGGGGTCAGCCAAGAGACCCAGTACTTC

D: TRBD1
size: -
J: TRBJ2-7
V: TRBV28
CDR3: CASSFWDRHGEQYF
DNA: TGTGCCAGCAGTTTCTGGGACAGGCACGGCGAGCAGTACTTC

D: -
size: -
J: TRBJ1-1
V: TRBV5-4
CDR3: CASSLRGWGGRVNTEAFF
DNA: TGTGCCAGCAGCTTGCGGGGGTGGGGTGGGCGAGTGAACACTGAAGCTTTCTTT

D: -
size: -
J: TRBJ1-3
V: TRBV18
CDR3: CASSPIPGSGNTIYF
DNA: TGTGCCAGCTCACCAATACCAGGCTCTGGAAACACCATATATTTT

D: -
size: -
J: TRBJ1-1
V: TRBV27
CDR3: CASSLTGLNTEAFF
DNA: TGTGCCAGCAGTTTAACGGGTTTGAACACTGAAGCTTTCTTT

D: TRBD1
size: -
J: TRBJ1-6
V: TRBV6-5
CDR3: CASSSLQGASPLHF
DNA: TGTGCCAGCAGTTCATTACAGGGGGCTTCACCCCTCCACTTT

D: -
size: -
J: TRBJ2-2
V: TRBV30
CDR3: CAWSLLDRSGGELFF
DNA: TGTGCCTGGAGTCTCCTCGACAGGTCGGGGGGGGAGCTGTTTTTT

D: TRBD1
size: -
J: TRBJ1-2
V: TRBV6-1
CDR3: CASSESGTGYYGYTF
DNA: TGTGCCAGCAGTGAATCCGGGACAGGGTACTATGGCTACACCTTC

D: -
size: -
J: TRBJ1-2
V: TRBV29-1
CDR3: CSVTGGRANYGYTF
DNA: TGCAGCGTCACGGGGGGACGGGCGAACTATGGCTACACCTTC

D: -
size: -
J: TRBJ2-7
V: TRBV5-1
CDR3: CASSFGGSYEQYF
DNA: TGCGCCAGCAGCTTTGGAGGATCCTACGAGCAGTACTTC

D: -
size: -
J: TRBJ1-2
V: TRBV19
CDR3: CASENCGFIGYTF
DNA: TGTGCCAGCGAAAACTGCGGGTTTATCGGCTACACCTTC

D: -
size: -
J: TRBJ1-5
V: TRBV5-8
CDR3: CASSFWGGGVDQPQHF
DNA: TGTGCCAGCAGCTTTTGGGGGGGTGGGGTAGATCAGCCCCAGCATTTT

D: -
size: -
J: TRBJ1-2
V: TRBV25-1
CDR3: CAAEGGPYGYTF
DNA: TGTGCCGCGGAGGGGGGGCCCTATGGCTACACCTTC

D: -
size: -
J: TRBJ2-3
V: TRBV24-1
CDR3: CATSDFAVTTDTQYF
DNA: TGTGCCACCAGTGATTTTGCGGTTACCACAGATACGCAGTATTTT

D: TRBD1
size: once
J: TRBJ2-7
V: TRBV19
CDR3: CASSMGDSVIYEQYF
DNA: TGTGCCAGTAGTATGGGGGACAGCGTCATCTACGAGCAGTACTTC

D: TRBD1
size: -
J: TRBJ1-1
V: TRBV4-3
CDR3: CASSRRGGQANTEAFF
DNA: TGCGCCAGCAGCCGACGGGGAGGACAGGCGAACACTGAAGCTTTCTTT

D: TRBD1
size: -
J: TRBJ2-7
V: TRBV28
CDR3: CASSRPGQGVGEQYF
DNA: TGTGCCAGCAGTCGACCGGGACAGGGTGTAGGCGAGCAGTACTTC

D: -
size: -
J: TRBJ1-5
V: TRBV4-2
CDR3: CASSQDSAVQPQHF
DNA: TGTGCCAGCAGCCAAGATTCGGCGGTTCAGCCCCAGCATTTT

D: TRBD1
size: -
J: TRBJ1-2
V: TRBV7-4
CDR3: CASSVTGGDYNYGYTF
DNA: TGTGCCAGCAGCGTGACAGGGGGCGATTATAACTATGGCTACACCTTC

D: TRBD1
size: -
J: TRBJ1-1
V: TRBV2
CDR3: CARLVYPGTGISDTEAFF
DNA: TGTGCCAGACTAGTCTATCCCGGGACAGGGATATCGGACACTGAAGCTTTCTTT

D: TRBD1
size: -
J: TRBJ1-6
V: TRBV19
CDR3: CASSGQGNSPLHF
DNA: TGTGCCAGTAGCGGACAGGGGAATTCACCCCTCCACTTT

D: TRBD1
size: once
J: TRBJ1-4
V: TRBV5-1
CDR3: CASSLRQGQEKLFF
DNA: TGCGCCAGCAGCCTCCGACAGGGGCAGGAAAAACTGTTTTTT

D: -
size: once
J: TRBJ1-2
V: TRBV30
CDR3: CAWSTQTRSYGYTF
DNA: TGTGCCTGGAGCACCCAGACAAGATCCTATGGCTACACCTTC

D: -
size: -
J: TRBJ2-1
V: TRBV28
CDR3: CASSFPGDYNEQFF
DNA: TGTGCCAGCAGTTTCCCCGGGGATTACAATGAGCAGTTCTTC

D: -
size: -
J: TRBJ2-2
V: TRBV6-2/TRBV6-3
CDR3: CASSPNQDRNTGELFF
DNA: TGTGCCAGCAGTCCCAACCAGGACAGAAACACCGGGGAGCTGTTTTTT

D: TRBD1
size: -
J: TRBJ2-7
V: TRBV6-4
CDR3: CASSAHRGYEQYF
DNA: TGTGCCAGCAGTGCCCACAGGGGGTACGAGCAGTACTTC

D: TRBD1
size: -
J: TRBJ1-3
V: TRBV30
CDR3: CAWRGQGTGNTIYF
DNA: TGTGCCTGGAGGGGACAGGGGACAGGAAACACCATATATTTT

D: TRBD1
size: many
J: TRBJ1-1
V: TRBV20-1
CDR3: CSASIQGAEWTEAFF
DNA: TGCAGTGCTAGTATCCAGGGGGCGGAATGGACTGAAGCTTTCTTT

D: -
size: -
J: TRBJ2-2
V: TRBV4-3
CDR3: CASSQDYHSGENTGELFF
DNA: TGCGCCAGCAGCCAAGATTATCACTCTGGAGAGAACACCGGGGAGCTGTTTTTT

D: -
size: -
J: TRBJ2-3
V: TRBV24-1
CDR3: CATSDSGLNTQYF
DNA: TGTGCCACCAGTGACTCAGGGCTAAATACGCAGTATTTT

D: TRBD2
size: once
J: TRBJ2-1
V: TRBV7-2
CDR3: CASSLDLAGINEQFF
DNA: TGTGCCAGCAGCTTAGACCTAGCGGGGATAAATGAGCAGTTCTTC

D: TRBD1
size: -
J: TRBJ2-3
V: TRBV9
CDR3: CASSVVDRHSTDTQYF
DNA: TGTGCCAGCAGCGTAGTGGACAGGCATAGCACAGATACGCAGTATTTT

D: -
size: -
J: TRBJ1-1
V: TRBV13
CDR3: CASSPGGVSEAFF
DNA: TGTGCCAGCAGCCCGGGGGGAGTCTCTGAAGCTTTCTTT

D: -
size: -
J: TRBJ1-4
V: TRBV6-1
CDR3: CASSEARDFGEKLFF
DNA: TGTGCCAGCAGTGAAGCTCGGGACTTTGGAGAAAAACTGTTTTTT

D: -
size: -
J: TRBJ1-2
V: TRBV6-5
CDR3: CASTSSVSNYGYTF
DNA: TGTGCCAGCACTTCCTCCGTCTCGAACTATGGCTACACCTTC

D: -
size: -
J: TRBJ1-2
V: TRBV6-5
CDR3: CASSYSMPDHGYTF
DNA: TGTGCCAGCAGTTACTCGATGCCAGATCACGGCTACACCTTC

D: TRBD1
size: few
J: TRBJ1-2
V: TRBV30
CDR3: CAWSGRGLYGYTF
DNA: TGTGCCTGGAGTGGCAGGGGGCTCTATGGCTACACCTTC

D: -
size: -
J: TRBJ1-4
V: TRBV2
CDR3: CASSRRHNNEKLFF
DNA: TGTGCCAGCAGTCGACGACACAATAATGAAAAACTGTTTTTT

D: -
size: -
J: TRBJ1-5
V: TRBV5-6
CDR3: CASSQVGQPQHF
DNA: TGTGCCAGCTCCCAGGTGGGTCAGCCCCAGCATTTT

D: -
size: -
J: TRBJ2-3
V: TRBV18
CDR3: CASSRDSETDTQYF
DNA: TGTGCCAGCTCCAGGGATTCGGAAACAGATACGCAGTATTTT

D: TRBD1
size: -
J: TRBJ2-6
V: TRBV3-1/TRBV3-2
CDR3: CASSQEGWGTGASGANVLTF
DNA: TGTGCCAGCAGCCAAGAGGGATGGGGAACAGGGGCCTCTGGGGCCAACGTCCTGACTTTC

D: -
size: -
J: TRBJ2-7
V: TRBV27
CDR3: CASSRGTSREQYF
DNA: TGTGCCAGCAGTCGCGGGACTTCTAGGGAGCAGTACTTC

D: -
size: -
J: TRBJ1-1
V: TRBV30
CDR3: CAWSKGHLNTEAFF
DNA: TGTGCCTGGAGTAAGGGACACCTGAACACTGAAGCTTTCTTT

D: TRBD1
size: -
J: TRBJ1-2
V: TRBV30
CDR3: CAWRGQGNYGYTF
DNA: TGTGCCTGGAGAGGACAGGGGAACTATGGCTACACCTTC

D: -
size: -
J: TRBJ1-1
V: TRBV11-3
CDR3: CASSFLANTEAFF
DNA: TGTGCCAGCAGCTTTTTAGCAAACACTGAAGCTTTCTTT

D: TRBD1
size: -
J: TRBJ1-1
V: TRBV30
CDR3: CAWRPRTGMNTEAFF
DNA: TGTGCCTGGAGGCCCCGGACAGGGATGAACACTGAAGCTTTCTTT

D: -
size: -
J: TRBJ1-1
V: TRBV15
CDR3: CATSRVRDNMNTEAFF
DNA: TGTGCCACCAGCAGAGTTCGGGACAACATGAACACTGAAGCTTTCTTT

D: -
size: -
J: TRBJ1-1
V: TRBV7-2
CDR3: CASSLSGVWGAEAFF
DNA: TGTGCCAGCAGCTTATCGGGGGTATGGGGGGCTGAAGCTTTCTTT

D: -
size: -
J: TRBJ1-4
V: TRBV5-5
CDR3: CASSSGGLVNEKLFF
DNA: TGTGCCAGCAGTTCGGGGGGGCTTGTTAATGAAAAACTGTTTTTT

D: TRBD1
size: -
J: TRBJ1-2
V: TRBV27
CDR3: CASAQGRTYGYTF
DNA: TGTGCCAGCGCACAGGGGCGCACCTATGGCTACACCTTC

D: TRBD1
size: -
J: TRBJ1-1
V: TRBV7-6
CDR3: CASSLGTGVNTEAFF
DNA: TGTGCCAGCAGCTTAGGGACAGGGGTGAACACTGAAGCTTTCTTT

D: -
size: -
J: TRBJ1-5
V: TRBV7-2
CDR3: CASSSQYSNQPQHF
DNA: TGTGCCAGCAGCTCACAGTATAGCAATCAGCCCCAGCATTTT